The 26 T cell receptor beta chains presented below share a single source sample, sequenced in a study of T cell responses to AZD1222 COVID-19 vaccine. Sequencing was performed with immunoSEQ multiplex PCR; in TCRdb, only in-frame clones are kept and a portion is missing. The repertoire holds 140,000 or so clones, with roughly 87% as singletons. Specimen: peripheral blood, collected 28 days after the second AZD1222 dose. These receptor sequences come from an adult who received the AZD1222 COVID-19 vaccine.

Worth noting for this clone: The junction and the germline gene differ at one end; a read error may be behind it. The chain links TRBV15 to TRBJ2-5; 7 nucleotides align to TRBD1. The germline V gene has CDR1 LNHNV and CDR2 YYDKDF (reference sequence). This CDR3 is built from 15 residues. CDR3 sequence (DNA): TGTGCCACCAGCGGAGACAGGGATACAAGAGGGACCCAGTACTTC. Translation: CATSGDRDTRGTQYF.

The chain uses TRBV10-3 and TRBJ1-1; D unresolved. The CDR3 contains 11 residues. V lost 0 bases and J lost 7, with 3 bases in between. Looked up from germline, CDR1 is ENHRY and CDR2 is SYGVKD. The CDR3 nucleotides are TGTGCCATCAGTGAGTCCAATGAAGCTTTCTTT. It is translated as CAISESNEAFF.

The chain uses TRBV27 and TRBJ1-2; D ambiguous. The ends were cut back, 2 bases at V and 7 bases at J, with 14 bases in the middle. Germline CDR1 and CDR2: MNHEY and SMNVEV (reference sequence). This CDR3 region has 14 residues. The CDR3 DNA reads TGTGCCAGCAGTTTACGATCGGTTGGTAGTGGCTACACCTTC. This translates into CASSLRSVGSGYTF.

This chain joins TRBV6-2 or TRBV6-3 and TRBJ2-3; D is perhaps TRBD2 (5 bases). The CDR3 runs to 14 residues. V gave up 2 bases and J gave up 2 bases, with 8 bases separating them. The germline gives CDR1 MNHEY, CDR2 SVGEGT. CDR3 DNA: TGTGCCAGCAGTTACGAGGGATACACAGATACGCAGTATTTT. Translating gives CASSYEGYTDTQYF.

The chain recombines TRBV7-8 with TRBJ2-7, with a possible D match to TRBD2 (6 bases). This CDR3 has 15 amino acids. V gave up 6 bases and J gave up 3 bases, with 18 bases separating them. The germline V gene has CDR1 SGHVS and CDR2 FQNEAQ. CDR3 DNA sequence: TGTGCCAGCAGGATAGAAAGAGGAGGGTTCTACGAGCAGTACTTC. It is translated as CASRIERGGFYEQYF.

CDR3 bases: TGTGCCAGCTCACTGGGACAGGGCGCGTCTAATGAAAAACTGTTTTTT. As protein: CASSLGQGASNEKLFF. The rearrangement links TRBV18 to TRBJ1-4; TRBD1 matches 9 bases. The CDR3 length is 16 residues. Germline trimming cut 4 bases from V and 3 bases from J; bases unmatched to any gene: 6. Germline assignment: CDR1 KGHSH and CDR2 LQKENI. Supplemented by reference TRBV18 and TRBJ1-4, the full variable domain reads NAGVMQNPRHLVRRRGQEARLRCSPMKGHSHVYWYRQLPEEGLKFMVYLQKENIIDESGMPKERFSAEFPKEGPSILRIQQVVRGDSAAYFCASSLGQGASNEKLFFGSGTQLSVL.

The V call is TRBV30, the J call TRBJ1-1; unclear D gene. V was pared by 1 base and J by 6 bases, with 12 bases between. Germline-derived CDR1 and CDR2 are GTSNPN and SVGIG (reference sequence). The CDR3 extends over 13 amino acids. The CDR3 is CAWSGVEGSEAFF. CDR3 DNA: TGTGCCTGGAGTGGGGTAGAGGGCTCTGAAGCTTTCTTT.

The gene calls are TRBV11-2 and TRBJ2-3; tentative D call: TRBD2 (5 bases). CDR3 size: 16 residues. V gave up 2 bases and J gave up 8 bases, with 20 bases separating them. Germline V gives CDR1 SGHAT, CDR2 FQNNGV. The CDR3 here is CASSLQQTLPGITQYF. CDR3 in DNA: TGTGCCAGCAGCTTACAACAGACTTTGCCGGGGATTACGCAGTATTTT.

CDR3 DNA sequence: TGTGCCAGCAGTTACTCGGTTGGGACAGGGGAGAATGAGCAGTTCTTC. Translating it yields CASSYSVGTGENEQFF. The chain carries TRBV6-2 or TRBV6-3 and TRBJ2-1, with 10 bases identical to TRBD1. CDR1 MNHEY and CDR2 SVGEGT come from the germline V gene. Trimming removed 0 bases from V and 7 bases from J; junction bases left unmatched: 6. The length of the CDR3 is 16 residues.

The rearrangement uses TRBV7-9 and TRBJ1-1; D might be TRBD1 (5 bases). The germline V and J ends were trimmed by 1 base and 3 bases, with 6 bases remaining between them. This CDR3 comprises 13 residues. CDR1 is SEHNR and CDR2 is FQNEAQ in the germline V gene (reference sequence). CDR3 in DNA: TGTGCCAGCAGCTTAGGGGACTACACTGAAGCTTTCTTT. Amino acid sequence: CASSLGDYTEAFF.

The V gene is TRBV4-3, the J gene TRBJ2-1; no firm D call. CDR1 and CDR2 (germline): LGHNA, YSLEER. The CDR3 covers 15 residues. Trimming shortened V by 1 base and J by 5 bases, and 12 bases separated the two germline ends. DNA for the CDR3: TGCGCCAGCAGCCAAGCCCACACAGTCAACAATGAGCAGTTCTTC. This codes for CASSQAHTVNNEQFF.

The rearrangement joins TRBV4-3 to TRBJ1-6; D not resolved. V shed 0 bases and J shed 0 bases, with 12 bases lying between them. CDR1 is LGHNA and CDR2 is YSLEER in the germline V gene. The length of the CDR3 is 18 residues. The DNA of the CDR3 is TGCGCCAGCAGCCAAGACGGGCCGGGGAGCTCCTATAATTCACCCCTCCACTTT. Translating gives CASSQDGPGSSYNSPLHF.

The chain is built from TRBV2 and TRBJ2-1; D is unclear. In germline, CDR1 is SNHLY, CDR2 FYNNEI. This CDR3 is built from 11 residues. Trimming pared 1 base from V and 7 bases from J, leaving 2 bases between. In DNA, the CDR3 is TGTGCCAGCAGTGAAGTAAATGAGCAGTTCTTC. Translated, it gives CASSEVNEQFF.

The CDR3 is CASSPDRETYNEQFF. Written as DNA, the CDR3 is TGTGCCAGCTCCCCAGACAGGGAAACTTACAATGAGCAGTTCTTC. The rearrangement uses TRBV18 and TRBJ2-1, with 7 bases fitting TRBD1. The CDR3 runs 15 residues. Per the germline V gene, CDR1 is KGHSH and CDR2 is LQKENI. V lost 6 bases, J lost 4 bases, and 9 bases stayed unmatched.

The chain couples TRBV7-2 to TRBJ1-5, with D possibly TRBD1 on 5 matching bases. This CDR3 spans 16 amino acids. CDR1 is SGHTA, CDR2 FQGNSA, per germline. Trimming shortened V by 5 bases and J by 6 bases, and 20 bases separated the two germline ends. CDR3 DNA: TGTGCCAGCAGCCCCTGGACATTAGGCATGGGTCAGCCCCAGCATTTT. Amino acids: CASSPWTLGMGQPQHF. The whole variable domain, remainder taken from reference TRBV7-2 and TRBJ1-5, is GAGVSQSPSNKVTEKGKDVELRCDPISGHTALYWYRQSLGQGLEFLIYFQGNSAPDKSGLPSDRFSAERTGGSVSTLTIQRTQQEDSAVYLCASSPWTLGMGQPQHFGDGTRLSIL.

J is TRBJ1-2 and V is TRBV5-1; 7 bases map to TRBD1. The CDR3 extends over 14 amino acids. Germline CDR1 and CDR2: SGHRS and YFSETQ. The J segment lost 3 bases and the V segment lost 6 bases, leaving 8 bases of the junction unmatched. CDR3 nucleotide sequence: TGCGCCAGCACCCAAGGACAGGTTGACTATGGCTACACCTTC. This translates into CASTQGQVDYGYTF.

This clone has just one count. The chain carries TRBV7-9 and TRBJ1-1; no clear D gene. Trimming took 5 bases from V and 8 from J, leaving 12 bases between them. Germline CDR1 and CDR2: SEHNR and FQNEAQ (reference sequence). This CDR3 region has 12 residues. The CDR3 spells CASSPIGEEAFF. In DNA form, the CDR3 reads TGTGCCAGCAGCCCCATCGGTGAAGAAGCTTTCTTT.

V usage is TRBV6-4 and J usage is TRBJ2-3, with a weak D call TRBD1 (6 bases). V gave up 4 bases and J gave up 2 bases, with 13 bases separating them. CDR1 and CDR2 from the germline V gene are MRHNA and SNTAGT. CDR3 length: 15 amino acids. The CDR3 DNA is TGTGCCAGCAGTGCTGGACAGTCCCCCACAGATACGCAGTATTTT. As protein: CASSAGQSPTDTQYF.

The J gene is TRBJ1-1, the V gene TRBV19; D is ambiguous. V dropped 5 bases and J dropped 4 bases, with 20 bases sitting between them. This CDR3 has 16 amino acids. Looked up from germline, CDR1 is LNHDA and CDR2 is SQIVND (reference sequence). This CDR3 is CASSDPSVSGSTEAFF. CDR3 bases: TGTGCCAGTAGTGATCCCTCTGTATCTGGGAGCACTGAAGCTTTCTTT.

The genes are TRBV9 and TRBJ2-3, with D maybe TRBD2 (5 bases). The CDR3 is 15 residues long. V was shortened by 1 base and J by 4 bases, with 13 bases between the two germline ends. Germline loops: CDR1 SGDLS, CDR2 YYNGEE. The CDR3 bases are TGTGCCAGCAGCGTAACGGCAAACGGGGCAGATACGCAGTATTTT. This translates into CASSVTANGADTQYF.

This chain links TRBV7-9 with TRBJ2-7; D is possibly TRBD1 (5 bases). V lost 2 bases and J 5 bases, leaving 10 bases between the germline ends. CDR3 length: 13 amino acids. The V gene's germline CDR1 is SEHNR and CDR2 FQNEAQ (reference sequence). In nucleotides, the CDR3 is TGTGCCAGCAGCTTAACCCTCAGGGACGAGCAGTACTTC. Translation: CASSLTLRDEQYF. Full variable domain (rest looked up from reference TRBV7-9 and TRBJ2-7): DTGVSQNPRHKITKRGQNVTFRCDPISEHNRLYWYRQTLGQGPEFLTYFQNEAQLEKSRLLSDRFSAERPKGSFSTLEIQRTEQGDSAMYLCASSLTLRDEQYFGPGTRLTVT.

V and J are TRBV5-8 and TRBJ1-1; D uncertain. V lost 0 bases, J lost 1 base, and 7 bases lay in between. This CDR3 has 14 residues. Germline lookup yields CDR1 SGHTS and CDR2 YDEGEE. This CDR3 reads CASSLGRENTEAFF. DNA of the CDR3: TGTGCCAGCAGCTTGGGCCGGGAGAACACTGAAGCTTTCTTT.

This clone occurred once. CDR3 sequence: CASLLGGNNQPQHF. In DNA, the CDR3 is TGTGCCAGCCTGCTAGGGGGGAACAATCAGCCCCAGCATTTT. The chain recombines TRBV6-5 with TRBJ1-5, with D perhaps matching TRBD1 (6 bases). Germline CDR1 MNHEY, CDR2 SVGAGI. The V gene lost 8 bases and the J gene lost 3 bases, with 14 bases spanning the gap. The CDR3 contains 14 residues.

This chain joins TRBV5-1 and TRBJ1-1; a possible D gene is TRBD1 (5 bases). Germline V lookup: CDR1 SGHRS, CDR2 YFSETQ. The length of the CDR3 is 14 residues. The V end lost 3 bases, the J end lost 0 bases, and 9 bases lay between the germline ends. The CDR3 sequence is CASSWRGLNTEAFF. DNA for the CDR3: TGCGCCAGCAGCTGGAGGGGTTTGAACACTGAAGCTTTCTTT. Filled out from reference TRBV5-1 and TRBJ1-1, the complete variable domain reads KAGVTQTPRYLIKTRGQQVTLSCSPISGHRSVSWYQQTPGQGLQFLFEYFSETQRNKGNFPGRFSGRQFSNSRSEMNVSTLELGDSALYLCASSWRGLNTEAFFGQGTRLTVV.

CDR3 region: CATTGAGRRYTF. The DNA for the CDR3 is TGTGCCACCACCGGGGCAGGGAGGCGCTACACCTTC. The chain employs TRBV2 and TRBJ1-2, with D tentatively TRBD1 (5 bases). V dropped 10 bases and J dropped 9 bases, with 18 bases sitting between them. The V gene's germline CDR1 is SNHLY and CDR2 FYNNEI. The CDR3 contains 12 residues.

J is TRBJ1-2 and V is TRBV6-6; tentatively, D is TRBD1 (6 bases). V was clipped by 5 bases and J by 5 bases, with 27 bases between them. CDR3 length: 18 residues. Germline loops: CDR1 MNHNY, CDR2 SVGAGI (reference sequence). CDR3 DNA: TGTGCCAGCAGTCGTACCCCTACCCGGGTTACAGGGCTTTATGGCTACACCTTC. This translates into CASSRTPTRVTGLYGYTF.